What follows are 15 T cell receptor beta chains derived from one specimen sequenced in a study of PD-1 blockade in classical Hodgkin lymphoma. Brentuximab vedotin exposure varied, and every patient relapsed after autologous stem cell transplantation. Repertoires were generated with immunoSEQ multiplex PCR, while TCRdb's copy carries only in-frame clones and drops some. Counted here are around 13,000 clones, around 80% occurring once; the ten biggest clones make up about 4.2%. Sequenced here: peripheral blood mononuclear cells (PBMCs), sampled at baseline. The receptor source for this set is a human donor with classical Hodgkin lymphoma.

The rearrangement links TRBV25-1 to TRBJ2-5, with 7 bases fitting TRBD2. Looked up from germline, CDR1 is MGHDK and CDR2 is SYGVNS. The ends lost 2 bases at V and 5 bases at J; junction bases unmatched: 11. CDR3 size: 16 residues. Here the CDR3 DNA reads TGTGCCAGCAGTGAAGGGGGGAGGGCCGGAAGGGAGACCCAGTACTTC. As protein: CASSEGGRAGRETQYF.

V gene TRBV28 combines with J gene TRBJ2-7; 8 bases fit TRBD2. Germline-derived CDR1 and CDR2 are MDHEN and SYDVKM. V was pared by 5 bases and J by 8 bases, with 11 bases of the junction left unmatched. The CDR3 loop spans 14 amino acids. The CDR3 DNA follows: TGTGCCAGCAGTCTCGGGACTAGTCAATACCAGCAGTACTTC. Amino acids: CASSLGTSQYQQYF.

The genes are TRBV10-3 and TRBJ1-1, with 7 bases matching TRBD1. V lost 2 bases to trimming and J lost 5 bases; unmatched junction nucleotides: 5. Germline lookup yields CDR1 ENHRY and CDR2 SYGVKD. CDR3 size: 14 residues. Here the CDR3 reads CAISEATGRTEAFF. The CDR3 DNA reads TGTGCCATCAGTGAGGCGACAGGGAGGACTGAAGCTTTCTTT.

The CDR3 region has the DNA TGTGCCAGCAGTCCGAAGGGGCACGTGGGGACTACTTGGGAGCAGTACTTC. Translating gives CASSPKGHVGTTWEQYF. The rearrangement uses TRBV27 and TRBJ2-7, with TRBD2 identical over 7 bases. V gave up 5 bases and J gave up 7 bases; unmatched junction bases: 20. The V gene's germline CDR1 is MNHEY and CDR2 SMNVEV (reference sequence). The CDR3 is 17 residues long.

The chain joins TRBV4-2 to TRBJ2-2; 7 bases are a match to TRBD1. There are 14 residues in the CDR3. V dropped 0 bases and J dropped 6; count of bases not matched to a gene: 1. Germline V lookup: CDR1 LGHNA, CDR2 YNFKEQ. In nucleotides, the CDR3 is TGTGCCAGCAGCCAAGATCAGGGGGCCGGGGAGCTGTTTTTT. Its translation: CASSQDQGAGELFF.

The sample holds one count of this clone. Here the CDR3 reads CASSIPPYNEQFF. CDR3 bases: TGTGCCAGTAGTATCCCGCCCTACAATGAGCAGTTCTTC. V gene TRBV19 combines with J gene TRBJ2-1; no clear D. The germline gives CDR1 LNHDA, CDR2 SQIVND (reference sequence). Trimming stripped 3 bases from V and 2 bases from J, with 5 bases between. The CDR3 has 13 amino acids.

The chain is built from TRBV2 and TRBJ1-4, with D unclear. Trimming left V 1 base short and J 7 bases short, with 10 bases between. CDR3 size: 14 residues. Germline V lookup: CDR1 SNHLY, CDR2 FYNNEI. The CDR3 DNA follows: TGTGCCAGCAGTGAAGGGCAGGATACTGAAAAACTGTTTTTT. It specifies CASSEGQDTEKLFF.

V is TRBV7-8 and J is TRBJ1-2; 8 nucleotides match TRBD1. V trimming: 5 bases; J trimming: 8 bases; junction bases outside the gene matches: 7. CDR3 length: 13 amino acids. Germline V gene data show CDR1 as SGHVS and CDR2 as FQNEAQ. Written as DNA, the CDR3 is TGTGCCAGCAGCCCCCGGCGGGACAGGGGCTACACCTTC. This translates into CASSPRRDRGYTF. The whole variable domain, filled in from reference TRBV7-8 and TRBJ1-2, reads GAGVSQSPRYKVAKRGQDVALRCDPISGHVSLFWYQQALGQGPEFLTYFQNEAQLDKSGLPSDRFFAERPEGSVSTLKIQRTQQEDSAVYLCASSPRRDRGYTFGSGTRLTVV.

The chain uses TRBV5-1 and TRBJ2-1, with 16 bases fitting TRBD2. This CDR3 is 17 amino acids long. The germline CDR1 and CDR2 sequences are SGHRS and YFSETQ. V shed 7 bases and J 2 bases; nucleotides not matched to a gene: 6. The CDR3 protein is CASRGTSGGAPYNEQFF. The CDR3 region has the DNA TGCGCCAGCCGAGGGACTAGCGGGGGGGCGCCCTACAATGAGCAGTTCTTC.

The chain has TRBV15 and TRBJ1-4; no definite D call. The germline V gene has CDR1 LNHNV and CDR2 YYDKDF (reference sequence). The ends were cut back, 8 bases at V and 0 bases at J, with 10 bases in the middle. CDR3 length: 14 residues. The CDR3 nucleotides are TGTGCCACCTCCCCGGGTCCAACTAATGAAAAACTGTTTTTT. Translated: CATSPGPTNEKLFF.

The chain carries TRBV30 and TRBJ1-5; D is undetermined. CDR1 GTSNPN and CDR2 SVGIG come from the germline V gene (reference sequence). CDR3 length: 12 amino acids. V was shortened by 6 bases and J by 0 bases, with 6 bases between the two germline ends. This CDR3 is CACGTSNQPQHF. CDR3 coding DNA: TGTGCCTGCGGCACTAGCAATCAGCCCCAGCATTTT.

The chain combines TRBV5-8 with TRBJ1-2; 8 bases align to TRBD1. The V gene end was trimmed by 1 base and the J gene end by 4 bases; junction bases not matched to a gene: 9. The CDR3 consists of 16 residues. Germline V lookup: CDR1 SGHTS, CDR2 YDEGEE. The CDR3 sequence is CASSLLGQGAFYGYTF. The CDR3 region has the DNA TGTGCCAGCAGCTTGCTCGGGCAGGGGGCGTTCTATGGCTACACCTTC.

The chain uses TRBV10-3 and TRBJ1-3, with D possibly matching TRBD1 (6 bases). The CDR3 is made up of 14 amino acids. In germline, CDR1 is ENHRY, CDR2 SYGVKD. V gave up 6 bases and J gave up 4 bases, with 13 bases separating them. The CDR3 bases are TGTGCCATCAGATTGACAGGTTACGGAAACACCATATATTTT. Translating gives CAIRLTGYGNTIYF.

The rearrangement links TRBV5-1 to TRBJ2-5; D ambiguous. Germline V gene data show CDR1 as SGHRS and CDR2 as YFSETQ. The CDR3 runs to 13 residues. V gave up 0 bases and J gave up 3 bases, with 6 bases separating them. The CDR3, as DNA: TGCGCCAGCAGCTTGGTGGTGGAAGAGACCCAGTACTTC. Translation gives CASSLVVEETQYF.

The chain uses TRBV19 and TRBJ2-7; D is unresolved. V lost 8 bases, J lost 2 bases, and 19 bases lay in between. CDR1 is LNHDA and CDR2 is SQIVND in the germline V gene (reference sequence). This CDR3 is built from 15 residues. The CDR3 DNA follows: TGTGCCAGTGGTCCGTCGGCTGCCCATACCTACGAGCAGTACTTC. Protein product: CASGPSAAHTYEQYF.